This paragraph reports one T cell receptor (beta chain). Its antigen is not known. Just one base apart from a much larger clone, this may be a read error. This record comes from a study of molecular identifiers for immune sequencing clone quantification. The CDR3 sequence is 14 residues long. The germline V gene has CDR1 SEHNR and CDR2 FQNEAQ (reference sequence). V was shortened by 1 base and J by 7 bases, with 13 bases between the two germline ends. Naive CD8 libraries used about 18,000 to 1,100,000 sorted cells and 10%, 30% or 50% RNA. Sorting defined naive CD8 T cells as CD8+CD4-CCR7+CD45RA+. Study results and caveats: Spike-in Jurkat TCR RNA from a single cell reportedly registered among around 1 million naive cells. Clonotypes surpassing 20 RNA copies contained over 98% of effector molecules, versus under 1% in naive cells.

TCRdb ran MiXCR on the PCR reads and lists one entry per CDR3 protein. Among around 480,000 distinct CDR3 sequences listed, about a fifth were seen once. The chain recombines TRBV7-9 with TRBJ2-5, with D hard to call. The sequencing sample was made of naive CD8+ T cells from blood, with Jurkat cell RNA spiked in. Subset meaning: FACS-sorted CD8+CD4-CCR7+CD45RA+ naive T cells. The source is a human donor in good health. Some libraries in this study had Jurkat cell RNA spiked in. The CDR3 nucleotides are TGTGCCAGCAGCTTAGATGGGCGACCGGTGACCCAGTACTTC. Its protein is CASSLDGRPVTQYF.